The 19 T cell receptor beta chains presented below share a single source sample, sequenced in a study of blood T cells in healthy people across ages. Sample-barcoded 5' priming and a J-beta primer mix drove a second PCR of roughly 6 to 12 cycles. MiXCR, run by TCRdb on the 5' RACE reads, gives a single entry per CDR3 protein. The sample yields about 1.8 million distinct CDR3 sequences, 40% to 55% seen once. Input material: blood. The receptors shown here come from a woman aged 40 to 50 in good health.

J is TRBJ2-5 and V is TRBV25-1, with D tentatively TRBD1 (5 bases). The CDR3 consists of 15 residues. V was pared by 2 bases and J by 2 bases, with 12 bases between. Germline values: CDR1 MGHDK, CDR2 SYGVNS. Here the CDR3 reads CASSEPGRAQETQYF. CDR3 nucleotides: TGTGCCAGCAGTGAACCCGGCAGGGCACAAGAGACCCAGTACTTC.

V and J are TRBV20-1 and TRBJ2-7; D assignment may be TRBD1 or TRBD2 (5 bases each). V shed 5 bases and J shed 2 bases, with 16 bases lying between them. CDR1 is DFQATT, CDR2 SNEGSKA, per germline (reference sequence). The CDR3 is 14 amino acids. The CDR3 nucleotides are TGCAGTGCTGGGTCAGGGAGACCCCCCTACGAGCAGTACTTC. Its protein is CSAGSGRPPYEQYF.

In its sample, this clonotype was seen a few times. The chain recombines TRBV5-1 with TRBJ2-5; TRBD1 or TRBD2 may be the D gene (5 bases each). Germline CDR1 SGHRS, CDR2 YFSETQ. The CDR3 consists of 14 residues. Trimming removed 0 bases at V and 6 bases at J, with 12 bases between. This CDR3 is CASSLEGELQTQYF. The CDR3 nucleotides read TGCGCCAGCAGCTTGGAAGGGGAGCTGCAGACCCAGTACTTC.

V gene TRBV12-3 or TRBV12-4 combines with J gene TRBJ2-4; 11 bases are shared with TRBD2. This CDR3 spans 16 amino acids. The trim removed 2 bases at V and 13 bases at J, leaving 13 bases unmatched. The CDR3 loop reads CASSLKGLAVYKEQYF. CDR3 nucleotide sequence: TGTGCCAGCAGTTTAAAGGGACTAGCGGTATACAAGGAGCAGTACTTC.

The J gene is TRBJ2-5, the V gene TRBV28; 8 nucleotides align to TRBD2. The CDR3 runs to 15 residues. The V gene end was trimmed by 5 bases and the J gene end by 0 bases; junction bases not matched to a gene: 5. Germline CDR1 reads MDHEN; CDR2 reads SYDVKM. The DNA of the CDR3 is TGTGCCAGCAGTCCGGGACTAGTGTACCAAGAGACCCAGTACTTC. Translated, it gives CASSPGLVYQETQYF.

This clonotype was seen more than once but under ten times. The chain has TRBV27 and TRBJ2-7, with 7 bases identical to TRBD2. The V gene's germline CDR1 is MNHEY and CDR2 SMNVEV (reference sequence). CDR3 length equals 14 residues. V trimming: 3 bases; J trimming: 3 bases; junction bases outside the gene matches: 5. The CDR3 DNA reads TGTGCCAGCAGTTTTTTAGGGGAGGGCTACGAGCAGTACTTC. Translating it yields CASSFLGEGYEQYF.

CDR3 nucleotide sequence: TGTGCCAGCAGCACCCGGACAGGCCCGTTTGAAAAACTGTTTTTT. Amino acid sequence: CASSTRTGPFEKLFF. The chain couples TRBV7-2 to TRBJ1-4; 7 bases are a match to TRBD1. The CDR3 runs 15 residues. Germline CDR1 reads SGHTA; CDR2 reads FQGNSA. Unmatched junction bases numbered 10, after V lost 5 bases and J lost 7 bases.

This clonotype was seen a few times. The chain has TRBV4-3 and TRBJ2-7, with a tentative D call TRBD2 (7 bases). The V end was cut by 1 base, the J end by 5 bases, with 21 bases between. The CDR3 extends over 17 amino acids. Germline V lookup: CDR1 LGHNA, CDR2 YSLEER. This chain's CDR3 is CASSQALGSWGGDEQYF. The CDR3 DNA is TGCGCCAGCAGCCAAGCCCTAGGGTCGTGGGGGGGCGACGAGCAGTACTTC.

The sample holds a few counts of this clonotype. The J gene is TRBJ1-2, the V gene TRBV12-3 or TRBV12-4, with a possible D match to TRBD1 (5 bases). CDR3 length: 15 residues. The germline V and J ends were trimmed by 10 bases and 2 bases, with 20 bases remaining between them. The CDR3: CATTTPAGTNYGYTF. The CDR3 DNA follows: TGTGCCACCACAACCCCAGCCGGGACCAACTATGGCTACACCTTC.

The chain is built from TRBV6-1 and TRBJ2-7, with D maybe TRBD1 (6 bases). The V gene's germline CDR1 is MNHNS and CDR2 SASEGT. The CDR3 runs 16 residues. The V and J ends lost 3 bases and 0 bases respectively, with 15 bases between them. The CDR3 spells CASSELDRTLSYEQYF. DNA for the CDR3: TGTGCCAGCAGTGAGCTCGACAGGACCCTCTCCTACGAGCAGTACTTC.

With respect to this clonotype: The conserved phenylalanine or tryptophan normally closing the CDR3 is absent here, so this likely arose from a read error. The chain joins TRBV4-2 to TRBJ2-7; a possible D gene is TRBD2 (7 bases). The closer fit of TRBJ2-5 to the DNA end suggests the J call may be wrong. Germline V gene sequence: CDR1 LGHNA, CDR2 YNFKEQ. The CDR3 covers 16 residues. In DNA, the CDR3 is TGTGCCAGCAACCCATGGGGGGGGGCGGATCAAGAGACCCAGTACCTC. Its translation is CASNPWGGADQETQYL.

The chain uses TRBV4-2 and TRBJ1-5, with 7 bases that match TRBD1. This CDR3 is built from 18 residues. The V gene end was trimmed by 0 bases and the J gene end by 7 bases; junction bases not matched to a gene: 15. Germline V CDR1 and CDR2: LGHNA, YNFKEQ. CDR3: CASSQEGRLSQGGQPQHF. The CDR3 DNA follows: TGTGCCAGCAGCCAAGAGGGGAGGCTATCGCAGGGGGGACAGCCCCAGCATTTT.

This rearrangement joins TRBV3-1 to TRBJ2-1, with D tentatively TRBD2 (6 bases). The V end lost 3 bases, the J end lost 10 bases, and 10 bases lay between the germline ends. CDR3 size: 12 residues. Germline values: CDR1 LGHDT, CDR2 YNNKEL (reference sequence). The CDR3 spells CASSQRDAEQFF. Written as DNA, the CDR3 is TGTGCCAGCAGCCAGCGGGACGCCGAGCAGTTCTTC.

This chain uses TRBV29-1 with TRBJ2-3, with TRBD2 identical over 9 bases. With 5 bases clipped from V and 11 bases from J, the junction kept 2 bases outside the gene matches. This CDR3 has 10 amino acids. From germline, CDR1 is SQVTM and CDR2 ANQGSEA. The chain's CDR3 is CSVIAGEQYF. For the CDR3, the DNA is TGCAGCGTTATAGCGGGGGAGCAGTATTTT.

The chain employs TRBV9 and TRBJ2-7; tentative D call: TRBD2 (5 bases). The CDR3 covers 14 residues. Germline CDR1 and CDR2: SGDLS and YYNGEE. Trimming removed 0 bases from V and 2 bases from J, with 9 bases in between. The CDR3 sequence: CASSVAGETYEQYF. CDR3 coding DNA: TGTGCCAGCAGCGTAGCCGGGGAAACCTACGAGCAGTACTTC.

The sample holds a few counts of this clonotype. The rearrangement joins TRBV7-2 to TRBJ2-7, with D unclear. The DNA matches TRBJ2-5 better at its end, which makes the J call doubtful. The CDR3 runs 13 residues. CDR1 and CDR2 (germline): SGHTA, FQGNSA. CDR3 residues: CASSLGQSATQYF. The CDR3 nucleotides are TGTGCCAGCAGCCTCGGGCAGTCTGCGACCCAGTACTTC.

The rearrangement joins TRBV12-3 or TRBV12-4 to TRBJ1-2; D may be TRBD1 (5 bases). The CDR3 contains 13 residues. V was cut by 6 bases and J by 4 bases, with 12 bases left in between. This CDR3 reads CASSRDLFYGYTF. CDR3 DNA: TGTGCCAGCAGCCGGGACCTTTTCTATGGCTACACCTTC.

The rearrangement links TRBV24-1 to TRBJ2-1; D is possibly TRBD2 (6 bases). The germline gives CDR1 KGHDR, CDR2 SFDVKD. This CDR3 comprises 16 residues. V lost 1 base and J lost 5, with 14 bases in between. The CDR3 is CATSDFPAGPNNEQFF. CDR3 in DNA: TGTGCCACCAGTGATTTCCCTGCGGGGCCAAACAATGAGCAGTTCTTC.

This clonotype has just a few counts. The CDR3 nucleotides read TGCAGTGCTAGAGATGAGGGACAGGGTTTCGGCTACACCTTC. Protein: CSARDEGQGFGYTF. The V gene is TRBV20-1, the J gene TRBJ1-2; 9 bases agree with TRBD1. V shed 0 bases and J 8 bases; nucleotides not matched to a gene: 7. The germline CDR1 and CDR2 sequences are DFQATT and SNEGSKA (reference sequence). The CDR3 has 14 residues.